This TCR beta chain was found in a study of blood T cell repertoires in COVID-19. Study information: PBMCs, B-cell-depleted T cells, or T cells provided the cDNA or gDNA that made up the material.

This clone appeared a few times. The study recruited people aged about 18 to 95 years across more than 20 US areas. Self-reported history from a screening survey and questionnaire set each donor's cohort. For recovered donors of Cohort 3, there were two negative PCRs, clearance, or symptom resolution. Method: immunoSEQ multiplex PCR; TCRdb's copy keeps in-frame clones and lacks some. This table has 500,000 or so clones, around 90% appearing once. Germline CDR1 reads DFQATT; CDR2 reads SNEGSKA (reference sequence). The CDR3 runs 11 residues. Deletions cut 6 bases from V and 6 bases from J, with 12 bases between.

The V gene is TRBV20-1, the J gene TRBJ2-7; D possibly corresponds to TRBD2 (5 bases). Material for sequencing was PBMCs or T cells enriched from blood (not recorded which). The TCR sequence derives from a woman aged 18-29 years who had recovered from COVID-19. This CDR3 reads CSARAGLEQYF. The CDR3 DNA reads as TGCAGTGCCCGGGCGGGTCTCGAGCAGTACTTC.